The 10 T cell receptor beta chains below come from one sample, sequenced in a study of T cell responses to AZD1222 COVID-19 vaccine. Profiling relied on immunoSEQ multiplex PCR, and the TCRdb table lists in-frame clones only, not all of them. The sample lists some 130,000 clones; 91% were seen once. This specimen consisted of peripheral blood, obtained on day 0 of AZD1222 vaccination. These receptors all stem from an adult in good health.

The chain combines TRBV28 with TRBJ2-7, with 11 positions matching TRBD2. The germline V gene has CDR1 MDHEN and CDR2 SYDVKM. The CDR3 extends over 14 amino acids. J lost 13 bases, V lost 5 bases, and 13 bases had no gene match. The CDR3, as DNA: TGTGCCAGCAGTCTCATAACTAGCGGGGGCGCCTGTTACTTC. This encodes CASSLITSGGACYF.

The CDR3 nucleotides read TGTGCCAGCAGTTGGTCAGGGACAGATTCACCCCTCCACTTT. Protein: CASSWSGTDSPLHF. This sequence joins TRBV28 and TRBJ1-6, with TRBD1 matching over 7 bases. There are 14 residues in the CDR3. The germline V gene has CDR1 MDHEN and CDR2 SYDVKM. V dropped 4 bases and J dropped 8; count of bases not matched to a gene: 5.

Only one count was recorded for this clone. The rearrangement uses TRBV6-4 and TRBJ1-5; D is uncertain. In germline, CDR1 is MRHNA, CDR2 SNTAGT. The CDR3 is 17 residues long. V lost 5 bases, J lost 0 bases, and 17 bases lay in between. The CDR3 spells CASSNRGVGYSNQPQHF. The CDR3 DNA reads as TGTGCCAGCAGTAACCGGGGAGTGGGTTATAGCAATCAGCCCCAGCATTTT.

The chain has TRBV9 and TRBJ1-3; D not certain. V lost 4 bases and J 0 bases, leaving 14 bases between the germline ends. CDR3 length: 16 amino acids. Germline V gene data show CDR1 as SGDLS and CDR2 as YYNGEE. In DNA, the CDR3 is TGTGCCAGCAGCCCGAAGGACCGATACTCTGGAAACACCATATATTTT. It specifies CASSPKDRYSGNTIYF. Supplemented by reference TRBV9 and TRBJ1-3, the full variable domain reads DSGVTQTPKHLITATGQRVTLRCSPRSGDLSVYWYQQSLDQGLQFLIQYYNGEERAKGNILERFSAQQFPDLHSELNLSSLELGDSALYFCASSPKDRYSGNTIYFGEGSWLTVV.

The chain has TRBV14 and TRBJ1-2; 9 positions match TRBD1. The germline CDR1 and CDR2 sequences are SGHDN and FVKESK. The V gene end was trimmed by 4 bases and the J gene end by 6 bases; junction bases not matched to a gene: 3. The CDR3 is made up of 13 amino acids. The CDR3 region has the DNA TGTGCCAGCAGCCCACAGGGGGCTAATGGCTACACCTTC. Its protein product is CASSPQGANGYTF.

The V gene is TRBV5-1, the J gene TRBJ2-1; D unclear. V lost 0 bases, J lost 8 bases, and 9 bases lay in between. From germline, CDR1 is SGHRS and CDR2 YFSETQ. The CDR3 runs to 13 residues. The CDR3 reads CASSLAGPYEQFF. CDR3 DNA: TGCGCCAGCAGCTTGGCCGGACCCTATGAGCAGTTCTTC. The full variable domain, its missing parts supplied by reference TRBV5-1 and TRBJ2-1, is KAGVTQTPRYLIKTRGQQVTLSCSPISGHRSVSWYQQTPGQGLQFLFEYFSETQRNKGNFPGRFSGRQFSNSRSEMNVSTLELGDSALYLCASSLAGPYEQFFGPGTRLTVL.

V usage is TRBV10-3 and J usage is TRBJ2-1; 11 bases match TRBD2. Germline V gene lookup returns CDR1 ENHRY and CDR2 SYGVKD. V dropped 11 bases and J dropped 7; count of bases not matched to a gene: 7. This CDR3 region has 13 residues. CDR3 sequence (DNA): TGTGCCTCCTCTAGCGGGGGGTTAAATGAGCAGTTCTTC. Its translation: CASSSGGLNEQFF.

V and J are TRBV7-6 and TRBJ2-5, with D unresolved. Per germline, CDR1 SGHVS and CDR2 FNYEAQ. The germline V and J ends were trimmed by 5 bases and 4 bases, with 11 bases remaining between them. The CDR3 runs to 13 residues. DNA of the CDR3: TGTGCCAGCAGCCCCGAAGAAAGAGAGACCCAGTACTTC. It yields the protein CASSPEERETQYF. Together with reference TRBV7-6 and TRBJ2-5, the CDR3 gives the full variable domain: GAGVSQSPRYKVTKRGQDVALRCDPISGHVSLYWYRQALGQGPEFLTYFNYEAQQDKSGLPNDRFSAERPEGSISTLTIQRTEQRDSAMYRCASSPEERETQYFGPGTRLLVL.

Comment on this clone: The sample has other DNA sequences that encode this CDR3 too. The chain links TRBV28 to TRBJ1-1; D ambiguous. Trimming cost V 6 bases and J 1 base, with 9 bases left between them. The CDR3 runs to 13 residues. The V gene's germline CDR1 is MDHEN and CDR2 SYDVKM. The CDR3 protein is CASSPPGNTEAFF. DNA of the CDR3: TGTGCCAGCAGCCCCCCGGGGAACACTGAAGCTTTCTTT.

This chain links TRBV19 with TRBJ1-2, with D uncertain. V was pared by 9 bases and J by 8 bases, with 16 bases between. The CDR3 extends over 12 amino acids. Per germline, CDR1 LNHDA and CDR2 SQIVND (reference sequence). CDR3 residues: CASSSGPGGYTF. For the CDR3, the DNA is TGTGCCAGCAGTTCGGGTCCGGGAGGCTACACCTTC.